This TCR beta chain was observed in a study of blood T cell repertoires in COVID-19 (dated by TCRdb to about 2020). Regarding the research as a whole: Collaborator samples came from the United States, Italy and Spain and covered acute and convalescent phases of COVID-19. The repertoires were released in a freely available public database meant as a resource for research on the immune response to SARS-CoV-2. Nearly every sample came with metadata listing a de-identified subject ID, COVID-19 status, age in years and sex. The prospective study material was composed of cDNA or gDNA derived from T cells, B-cell-depleted T cells, or PBMCs. HLA class I and class II types, where available, came from metadata supplied by the sample provider rather than from assay-based typing. The samples were drawn from two sources: the first 160 participants of the ongoing ImmuneRACE study, and about 1,300 subjects contributed by 6 global collaborators. Deeply sampled blood TCRbeta repertoires from subjects exposed to, actively infected with, or recovered from COVID-19 were included in the dataset. Study-wide conclusions, independent of this receptor: How much clinical and demographic metadata was included differed by source and by participant, and the metadata was provided uncurated.

The CDR3 runs 18 amino acids, cysteine and phenylalanine included. Left in the record is the CDR3 DNA by itself, 54 bases read in frame from the first base. V is trimmed back by 4 bases and J by 3 bases, and the junction contains 13 bases that no gene match accounts for. From the germline V gene, CDR1 is SGHRS and CDR2 is YFSETQ. Collaborating institutions collected whole blood in K2EDTA tubes following their own protocols. Collaborator samples were shipped for TCRbeta analysis as frozen whole blood, isolated PBMCs, or DNA extracted from either sample type. The immunoSEQ Assay, a bias-controlled multiplex PCR, was used to amplify TCRbeta CDR3 regions from genomic DNA. On the study's bioinformatics: The number of nucleated cells in each sample was estimated by amplification of reference gene primers within the assay. Sequence reads were collapsed and filtered to measure the absolute abundance of every unique TCRbeta CDR3 rearrangement. For each sample, productive Simpson clonality was calculated as the square root of Simpson's diversity index over productive rearrangements. TCRdb holds this immuneACCESS table with in-frame rearrangements only. Some clones are missing; in checked studies, unresolved V genes explain under half, and the rest has no known cause. The V and J calls and clone size come from that table; D and trimming were worked out from the DNA. Within this sample are about 110,000 clones, with 75% to 90% of them counted one time only. The ten largest clones represent roughly 30% of the sample.

With respect to this clone: There is no known antigen for this receptor. No much larger clone exists at a distance of one base, and base qualities are not known.

Recombination linked TRBV5-1 to TRBJ2-1; the junction holds 10 bases that match TRBD1. The specimen was peripheral blood. This TCR was sampled from a woman of 80 years or more with acute or convalescent COVID-19. The nucleotides read TGCGCCAGCAGCCGACCGAGGGACAGGGGAATTTTCTACAATGAGCAGTTCTTC. Its protein is CASSRPRDRGIFYNEQFF.